The 15 T cell receptor beta chains given below trace back to one sample, sequenced in a study of cytomegalovirus exposure and HLA in healthy donors. The study ran its PCR with 60 Vbeta and 13 Jbeta primers. The method was immunoSEQ multiplex PCR; TCRdb's version includes in-frame clones alone and lacks a portion of them. The sample lists over 85,000 clones, approximately 84% occurring once. Input material: PBMCs. These receptor sequences come from a man in his forties in good health and CMV-seronegative.

The chain has TRBV4-1 and TRBJ2-7; D remains ambiguous. This CDR3 comprises 13 residues. From germline, CDR1 is MGHRA and CDR2 YSYEKL. V lost 6 bases, J lost 3 bases, and 12 bases lay in between. DNA for the CDR3: TGCGCCAGCAGTATGAGACTGGGCTACGAGCAGTACTTC. Its protein is CASSMRLGYEQYF.

The chain uses TRBV28 and TRBJ1-1; D is perhaps TRBD1 (5 bases). The CDR3 length is 15 residues. V lost 1 base and J 0 bases, leaving 9 bases between the germline ends. Germline V gene sequence: CDR1 MDHEN, CDR2 SYDVKM. CDR3 region: CASSLLTALNTEAFF. The CDR3 DNA follows: TGTGCCAGCAGTTTATTGACAGCCCTGAACACTGAAGCTTTCTTT.

This chain uses TRBV27 with TRBJ1-4; D is unclear. Germline V gene data show CDR1 as MNHEY and CDR2 as SMNVEV (reference sequence). The CDR3 consists of 18 residues. Trimming removed 3 bases from V and 4 bases from J, with 21 bases in between. CDR3 nucleotide sequence: TGTGCCAGCAGTTTTATCCCCATCCGAGGGATGGGTAATGAAAAACTGTTTTTT. Protein: CASSFIPIRGMGNEKLFF. Full variable domain (missing parts from reference TRBV27 and TRBJ1-4): EAQVTQNPRYLITVTGKKLTVTCSQNMNHEYMSWYRQDPGLGLRQIYYSMNVEVTDKGDVPEGYKVSRKEKRNFPLILESPSPNQTSLYFCASSFIPIRGMGNEKLFFGSGTQLSVL.

The chain couples TRBV7-9 to TRBJ2-3, with a tentative D call TRBD2 (6 bases). Trimming took 3 bases from V and 2 from J, leaving 9 bases between them. CDR1 and CDR2 (germline): SEHNR, FQNEAQ (reference sequence). The CDR3 is made up of 14 amino acids. The chain's CDR3 is CASSFGTSTDTQYF. DNA for the CDR3: TGTGCCAGCAGCTTCGGGACTTCCACAGATACGCAGTATTTT. Full variable domain (rest looked up from reference TRBV7-9 and TRBJ2-3): DTGVSQNPRHKITKRGQNVTFRCDPISEHNRLYWYRQTLGQGPEFLTYFQNEAQLEKSRLLSDRFSAERPKGSFSTLEIQRTEQGDSAMYLCASSFGTSTDTQYFGPGTRLTVL.

The sample holds a few counts of this clone. The chain carries TRBV5-1 and TRBJ1-1; possible D gene TRBD1, 5 bases. Trimming took off 5 bases at V and 5 bases at J, with 22 bases between the two ends. The length of the CDR3 is 16 residues. The germline gives CDR1 SGHRS, CDR2 YFSETQ. The DNA for the CDR3 is TGCGCCAGCAGGGTAGCTCGGTTGTTCGGGGGAACTGAAGCTTTCTTT. Translation: CASRVARLFGGTEAFF.

This chain links TRBV5-8 with TRBJ1-3; D is unclear. Trimming took off 2 bases at V and 8 bases at J, with 17 bases between the two ends. CDR1 and CDR2 (germline): SGHTS, YDEGEE. This CDR3 is built from 15 residues. The CDR3: CASSLIAGKVDTIYF. CDR3 nucleotides: TGTGCCAGCAGCTTAATTGCGGGGAAGGTCGACACCATATATTTT. The whole variable domain, remainder taken from reference TRBV5-8 and TRBJ1-3, is EAGVTQSPTHLIKTRGQQATLRCSPISGHTSVYWYQQALGLGLQFLLWYDEGEERNRGNFPPRFSGRQFPNYSSELNVNALELEDSALYLCASSLIAGKVDTIYFGEGSWLTVV.

A single count supports this clone. The gene calls are TRBV7-9 and TRBJ1-4; 7 positions agree with TRBD1. V was clipped by 7 bases and J by 12 bases; unmatched bases: 8. The CDR3 sequence is 12 residues long. The germline gives CDR1 SEHNR, CDR2 FQNEAQ (reference sequence). The CDR3 DNA reads TGTGCCAGCACTAATATGGGGACAGAACTGTTTTTT. It encodes CASTNMGTELFF.

This chain connects TRBV15 to TRBJ1-2; D possibly corresponds to TRBD1 (6 bases). The germline V and J ends were trimmed by 0 bases and 8 bases, with 10 bases remaining between them. Looked up from germline, CDR1 is LNHNV and CDR2 is YYDKDF (reference sequence). The CDR3 has 13 residues. CDR3 bases: TGTGCCACCAGCAGAGAACAGGGTCGCGGCTACACCTTC. Protein product: CATSREQGRGYTF. The full variable domain, with the rest looked up from reference TRBV15 and TRBJ1-2, is DAMVIQNPRYQVTQFGKPVTLSCSQTLNHNVMYWYQQKSSQAPKLLFHYYDKDFNNEADTPDNFQSRRPNTSFCFLDIRSPGLGDTAMYLCATSREQGRGYTFGSGTRLTVV.

This clone is a singleton in its sample. The chain combines TRBV4-2 with TRBJ2-5; 9 bases line up with TRBD2. The V segment lost 4 bases and the J segment 6 bases; nucleotides outside the gene matches: 12. The CDR3 length is 16 residues. From germline, CDR1 is LGHNA and CDR2 YNFKEQ. CDR3 protein: CASSPSGGGAVKTQYF. The DNA of the CDR3 is TGTGCCAGCAGCCCAAGTGGCGGGGGGGCCGTAAAGACCCAGTACTTC.

The chain carries TRBV25-1 and TRBJ1-4; D is possibly TRBD1 (6 bases). The germline V gene encodes CDR1 MGHDK and CDR2 SYGVNS. The CDR3 has 13 amino acids. Trimming took off 5 bases at V and 8 bases at J, with 12 bases between the two ends. This CDR3 reads CASSRTGTEKLFF. As DNA, the CDR3 is TGTGCCAGCAGTAGAACCGGGACAGAAAAACTGTTTTTT.

CDR3 residues: CASSFLGTGEGETQYF. CDR3 nucleotide sequence: TGTGCCAGCAGTTTCCTCGGGACAGGGGAAGGAGAGACCCAGTACTTC. The chain joins TRBV28 to TRBJ2-5; TRBD1 aligns across 10 bases. From germline, CDR1 is MDHEN and CDR2 SYDVKM. CDR3 length equals 16 residues. V lost 3 bases and J lost 4; bases outside the gene matches: 8.

The rearrangement links TRBV5-1 to TRBJ2-3, with TRBD1 as a possible D gene (6 bases). Germline CDR1 reads SGHRS; CDR2 reads YFSETQ. The CDR3 is 16 residues long. The V end was cut by 5 bases, the J end by 0 bases, with 16 bases between. For the CDR3, the DNA is TGCGCCAGCAGTCCTCATGGGGGCTTGAGCACAGATACGCAGTATTTT. This codes for CASSPHGGLSTDTQYF.

CDR3 sequence: CASSLGQETYEQYF. For the CDR3, the DNA is TGTGCCAGCTCCCTCGGACAGGAAACCTACGAGCAGTACTTC. The chain has TRBV18 and TRBJ2-7; 7 bases match TRBD1. The junction had 7 bases not matched to a gene; V was cut back by 6 bases and J by 2 bases. Germline V gene sequence: CDR1 KGHSH, CDR2 LQKENI. This CDR3 comprises 14 residues.

J is TRBJ1-3 and V is TRBV2; the match to TRBD1 covers 9 bases. Germline V gene data show CDR1 as SNHLY and CDR2 as FYNNEI. The CDR3 length is 17 residues. Trimming removed 5 bases from V and 4 bases from J; junction bases left unmatched: 12. CDR3 sequence reads: CASSQIGQGIVGNTIYF. CDR3 DNA: TGTGCCAGCAGTCAGATAGGACAGGGGATCGTCGGAAACACCATATATTTT.

The V gene is TRBV6-1, the J gene TRBJ2-7; TRBD2 might be the D (7 bases). The germline CDR1 and CDR2 sequences are MNHNS and SASEGT. The CDR3 sequence is 15 residues long. Trimming removed 6 bases from V and 0 bases from J, with 15 bases in between. The CDR3 spells CASRGGLGTSYEQYF. In DNA, the CDR3 is TGTGCCAGCAGGGGGGGGCTCGGAACCTCCTACGAGCAGTACTTC.